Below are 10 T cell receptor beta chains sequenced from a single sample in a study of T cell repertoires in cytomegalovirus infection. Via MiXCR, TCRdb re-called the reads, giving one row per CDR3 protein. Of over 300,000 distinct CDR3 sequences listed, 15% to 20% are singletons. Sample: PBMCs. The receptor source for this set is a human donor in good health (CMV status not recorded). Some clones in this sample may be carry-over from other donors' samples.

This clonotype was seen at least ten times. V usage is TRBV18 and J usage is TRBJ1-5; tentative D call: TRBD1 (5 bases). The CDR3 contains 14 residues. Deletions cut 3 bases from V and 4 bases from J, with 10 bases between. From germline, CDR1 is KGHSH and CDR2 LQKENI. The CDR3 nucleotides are TGTGCCAGCTCACCGCAAGACAGAAATCAGCCCCAGCATTTT. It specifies CASSPQDRNQPQHF.

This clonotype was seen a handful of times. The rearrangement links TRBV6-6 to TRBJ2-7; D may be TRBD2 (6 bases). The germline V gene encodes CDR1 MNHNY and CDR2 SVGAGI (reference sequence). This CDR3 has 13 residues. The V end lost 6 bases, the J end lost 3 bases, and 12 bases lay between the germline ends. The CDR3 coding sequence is TGTGCCAGCAGACAAGAGGACTACTACGAGCAGTACTTC. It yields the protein CASRQEDYYEQYF.

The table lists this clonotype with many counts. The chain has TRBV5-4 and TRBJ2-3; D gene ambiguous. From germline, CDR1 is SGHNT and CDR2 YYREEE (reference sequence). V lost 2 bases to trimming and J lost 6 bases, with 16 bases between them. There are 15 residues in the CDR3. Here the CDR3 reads CASSFWMGISDTQYF. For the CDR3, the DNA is TGTGCCAGCAGCTTTTGGATGGGGATCTCGGATACGCAGTATTTT.

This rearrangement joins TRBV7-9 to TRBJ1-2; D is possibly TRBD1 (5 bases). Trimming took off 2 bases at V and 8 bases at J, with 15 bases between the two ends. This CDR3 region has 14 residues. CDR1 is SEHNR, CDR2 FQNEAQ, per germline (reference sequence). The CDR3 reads CASSLWGTVDGYTF. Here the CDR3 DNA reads TGTGCCAGCAGCTTATGGGGGACCGTGGACGGCTACACCTTC.

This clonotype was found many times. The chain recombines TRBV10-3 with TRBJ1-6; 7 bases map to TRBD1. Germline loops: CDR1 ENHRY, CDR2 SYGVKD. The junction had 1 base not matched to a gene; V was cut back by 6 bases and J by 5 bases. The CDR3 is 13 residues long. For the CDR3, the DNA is TGTGCCATCAGGGACAGGAATAATTCACCCCTCCACTTT. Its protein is CAIRDRNNSPLHF.

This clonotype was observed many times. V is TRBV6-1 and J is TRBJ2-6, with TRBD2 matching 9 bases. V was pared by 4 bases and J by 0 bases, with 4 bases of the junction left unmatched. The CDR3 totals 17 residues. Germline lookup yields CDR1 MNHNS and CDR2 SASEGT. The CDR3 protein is CASSVLAGPSGANVLTF. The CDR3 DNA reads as TGTGCCAGCAGTGTGCTAGCGGGGCCCTCTGGGGCCAACGTCCTGACTTTC.

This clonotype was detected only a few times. CDR3 amino acids: CASSLVSGLGGLGNEQFF. The CDR3 region has the DNA TGTGCCAGCAGCTTAGTCTCGGGCCTAGGGGGACTAGGCAATGAGCAGTTCTTC. The rearrangement links TRBV7-6 to TRBJ2-1; 8 positions match TRBD2. The CDR3 totals 18 residues. Germline lookup yields CDR1 SGHVS and CDR2 FNYEAQ. Trimming cost V 1 base and J 6 bases; bases outside gene matches: 14.

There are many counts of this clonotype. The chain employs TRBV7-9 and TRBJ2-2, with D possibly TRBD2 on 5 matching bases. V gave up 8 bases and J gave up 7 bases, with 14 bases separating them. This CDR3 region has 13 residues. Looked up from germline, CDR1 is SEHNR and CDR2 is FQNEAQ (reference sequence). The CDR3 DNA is TGTGCCAGCGCGCCCCCGGGATACGGGGAGCTGTTTTTT. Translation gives CASAPPGYGELFF.

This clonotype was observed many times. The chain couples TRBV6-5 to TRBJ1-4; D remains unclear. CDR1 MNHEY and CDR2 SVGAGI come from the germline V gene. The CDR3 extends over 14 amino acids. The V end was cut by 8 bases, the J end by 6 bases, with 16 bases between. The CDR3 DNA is TGTGCCAGCCAGAAGTGGCGGGGAGATGAAAAACTGTTTTTT. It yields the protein CASQKWRGDEKLFF.

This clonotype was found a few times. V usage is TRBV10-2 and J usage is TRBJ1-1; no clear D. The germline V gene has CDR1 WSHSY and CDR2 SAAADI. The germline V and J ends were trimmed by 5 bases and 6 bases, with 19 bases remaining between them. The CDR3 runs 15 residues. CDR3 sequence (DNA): TGCGCCAGCAGTTCATCTCGGGTCGTAGTACCTGAAGCTTTCTTT. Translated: CASSSSRVVVPEAFF.